These 12 T cell receptor beta chains originate from one sample sequenced in a study of Ad26.COV2.S vaccination and SARS-CoV-2 variants. Sequenced by immunoSEQ multiplex PCR; TCRdb stores in-frame clones only, minus some. This table holds roughly 300,000 clones, about 87% found once. Indicated treatment: approximately 18 received Ad26.COV2.S at low or high dose, single or two shots; roughly five received placebo; per-sample allocation not given. Repertoires come from day 63 after the first vaccine or placebo injection. The material was peripheral blood, obtained in a trial of Ad26.COV2.S vaccine versus placebo. Receptor source: a person between 18 and 65 years old who received the Ad26.COV2.S COVID-19 vaccine or a placebo.

The chain uses TRBV6-4 and TRBJ1-2, with 9 bases fitting TRBD1. CDR1 and CDR2 from the germline V gene are MRHNA and SNTAGT. The V gene end was trimmed by 5 bases and the J gene end by 2 bases; junction bases not matched to a gene: 9. The CDR3 contains 16 residues. CDR3 amino acids: CASSHNQQGANYGYTF. The CDR3, as DNA: TGTGCCAGCAGTCATAACCAACAGGGGGCGAACTATGGCTACACCTTC.

The chain recombines TRBV3-1 (or the pseudogene TRBV3-2) with TRBJ1-1, with TRBD1 as a possible D gene (5 bases). The CDR3 contains 15 residues. The V gene's germline CDR1 is LGHDT and CDR2 YNNKEL (reference sequence). Deletions cut 3 bases from V and 5 bases from J, with 16 bases between. The CDR3 DNA follows: TGTGCCAGCAGCCATTACCTGGGGGGTGGGACTGAAGCTTTCTTT. As protein: CASSHYLGGGTEAFF.

J is TRBJ2-7 and V is TRBV3-1 (or the pseudogene TRBV3-2); no clear D. The CDR3 contains 11 residues. The V end lost 4 bases, the J end lost 2 bases, and 3 bases lay between the germline ends. Germline assignment: CDR1 LGHDT and CDR2 YNNKEL (reference sequence). The CDR3 DNA reads as TGTGCCAGCAGCCTGCCCTACGAGCAGTACTTC. This sequence encodes CASSLPYEQYF.

This rearrangement joins TRBV10-3 to TRBJ1-2; D is unresolved. The length of the CDR3 is 13 residues. Trimming left V 9 bases short and J 2 bases short, with 13 bases between. Germline CDR1 and CDR2: ENHRY and SYGVKD. The CDR3 loop is CAIRWGWNYGYTF. The DNA for the CDR3 is TGTGCCATTAGATGGGGTTGGAACTATGGCTACACCTTC.

The chain carries TRBV18 and TRBJ2-1, with 9 bases matching TRBD2. In germline, CDR1 is KGHSH, CDR2 LQKENI. Trimming took 0 bases from V and 7 from J; bases not matched to a gene: 7. The length of the CDR3 is 16 residues. CDR3 protein: CASSPPNLAGDNEQFF. CDR3 nucleotides: TGTGCCAGCTCACCACCTAACTTAGCGGGAGATAATGAGCAGTTCTTC. The full variable domain, its missing parts supplied by reference TRBV18 and TRBJ2-1, is NAGVMQNPRHLVRRRGQEARLRCSPMKGHSHVYWYRQLPEEGLKFMVYLQKENIIDESGMPKERFSAEFPKEGPSILRIQQVVRGDSAAYFCASSPPNLAGDNEQFFGPGTRLTVL.

The CDR3 is CASSIRGAGAGELFF. The CDR3 region has the DNA TGTGCCAGTAGTATTCGGGGAGCGGGAGCGGGGGAGCTGTTTTTT. V is TRBV19 and J is TRBJ2-2; TRBD2 aligns across 8 bases. V was pared by 3 bases and J by 8 bases, with 8 bases of the junction left unmatched. The germline CDR1 and CDR2 sequences are LNHDA and SQIVND (reference sequence). The CDR3 sequence is 15 residues long. The whole variable domain, filled in from reference TRBV19 and TRBJ2-2, reads DGGITQSPKYLFRKEGQNVTLSCEQNLNHDAMYWYRQDPGQGLRLIYYSQIVNDFQKGDIAEGYSVSREKKESFPLTVTSAQKNPTAFYLCASSIRGAGAGELFFGEGSRLTVL.

The chain employs TRBV4-1 and TRBJ1-1; perhaps TRBD1 as D (5 bases). The CDR3 contains 14 residues. Germline V lookup: CDR1 MGHRA, CDR2 YSYEKL. Deletions cut 4 bases from V and 0 bases from J, with 9 bases between. The CDR3 sequence is CASSRDQVNTEAFF. CDR3 coding DNA: TGCGCCAGCAGCCGGGACCAGGTGAACACTGAAGCTTTCTTT.

This rearrangement joins TRBV29-1 to TRBJ1-3; unclear D gene. The V end lost 7 bases, the J end lost 2 bases, and 9 bases lay between the germline ends. The germline CDR1 and CDR2 sequences are SQVTM and ANQGSEA. This CDR3 contains 12 residues. The CDR3: CSGRGAGNTIYF. CDR3 in DNA: TGCAGCGGGCGGGGAGCTGGAAACACCATATATTTT.

V usage is TRBV9 and J usage is TRBJ2-2; TRBD2 agrees at 10 bases. Trimming removed 0 bases from V and 3 bases from J; junction bases left unmatched: 2. Germline V gene sequence: CDR1 SGDLS, CDR2 YYNGEE. The length of the CDR3 is 16 residues. This CDR3 reads CASSVASGGHTGELFF. The DNA of the CDR3 is TGTGCCAGCAGCGTAGCTAGCGGGGGTCACACCGGGGAGCTGTTTTTT.

This clone came up a few times. The genes are TRBV18 and TRBJ1-1, with 7 bases that match TRBD1. The CDR3 sequence is 13 residues long. With V trimmed by 4 bases and J by 4 bases, 3 bases remained unmatched. Germline assignment: CDR1 KGHSH and CDR2 LQKENI. The CDR3 here is CASSRAGGTEAFF. Here the CDR3 DNA reads TGTGCCAGCTCACGTGCAGGGGGCACTGAAGCTTTCTTT.

The chain has TRBV6-5 and TRBJ1-1; D possibly corresponds to TRBD1 (6 bases). The CDR3 loop spans 12 amino acids. V was clipped by 6 bases and J by 12 bases, with 17 bases between them. Germline loops: CDR1 MNHEY, CDR2 SVGAGI. The CDR3 sequence: CASRDGGQLTFF. The CDR3 bases are TGTGCCAGCAGAGATGGGGGGCAACTCACTTTCTTT.

The chain is built from TRBV7-9 and TRBJ1-6; D ambiguous. The V end was cut by 6 bases, the J end by 10 bases, with 19 bases between. Germline CDR1 and CDR2: SEHNR and FQNEAQ (reference sequence). The CDR3 has 15 amino acids. In DNA form, the CDR3 reads TGTGCCAGCAGTCCGGAAAGTCTGGGTAGATCACCCCTCCACTTT. As protein: CASSPESLGRSPLHF.